The 21 T cell receptor beta chains below were found in one sample sequenced in a study of cytomegalovirus exposure and HLA in healthy donors. Vbeta (60) and Jbeta (13) primers were used in the PCR. The method was immunoSEQ multiplex PCR; TCRdb's version includes in-frame clones alone and lacks a portion of them. The sample carries about 130,000 clones, roughly 80% recorded once. The specimen sequenced was PBMCs. All receptors derive from a boy aged 5-17 years in good health and CMV-seronegative.

This rearrangement joins TRBV11-3 to TRBJ1-3; D perhaps matches TRBD1 (5 bases). Germline loops: CDR1 SGHNT, CDR2 YENEEA. Trimming took 5 bases from V and 0 from J, leaving 14 bases between them. This CDR3 has 16 amino acids. The CDR3 DNA is TGTGCCAGCAGCGCCCGGCGGGGGGTCTCTGGAAACACCATATATTTT. Its translation is CASSARRGVSGNTIYF.

V usage is TRBV27 and J usage is TRBJ2-3; 15 bases are a match to TRBD2. The germline V gene encodes CDR1 MNHEY and CDR2 SMNVEV (reference sequence). The CDR3 spans 17 residues. Trimming cost V 5 bases and J 6 bases; bases outside gene matches: 9. CDR3 protein: CASSPRTSGRAGDTQYF. CDR3 nucleotides: TGTGCCAGCAGTCCCCGGACTAGCGGGAGGGCCGGGGATACGCAGTATTTT.

The genes are TRBV5-4 and TRBJ2-3, with 11 nucleotides matching TRBD2. V lost 4 bases to trimming and J lost 4 bases; unmatched junction nucleotides: 14. The V gene's germline CDR1 is SGHNT and CDR2 YYREEE (reference sequence). This CDR3 comprises 18 residues. CDR3 in DNA: TGTGCCAGCAGCCTAAGGACTATAGCGGGAGGGCCGTCAGATACGCAGTATTTT. Translating gives CASSLRTIAGGPSDTQYF.

The J gene is TRBJ2-5, the V gene TRBV5-6, with D perhaps matching TRBD2 (5 bases). This CDR3 comprises 13 residues. Trimming cost V 3 bases and J 2 bases, with 8 bases left between them. Germline V gene lookup returns CDR1 SGHDT and CDR2 YYEEEE. Here the CDR3 DNA reads TGTGCCAGCAGCTCGGACTTTCAAGAGACCCAGTACTTC. Protein: CASSSDFQETQYF.

V is TRBV6-4 and J is TRBJ2-3; 10 bases agree with TRBD2. CDR1 is MRHNA and CDR2 is SNTAGT in the germline V gene. Trimming cost V 3 bases and J 6 bases; bases outside gene matches: 6. This CDR3 region has 15 residues. The CDR3 DNA reads TGTGCCAGCAGTGAAGTAGCGGGAGGCCTTGATACGCAGTATTTT. Translating it yields CASSEVAGGLDTQYF.

The genes are TRBV7-8 and TRBJ2-5; a weak D match, TRBD1 (5 bases). CDR3 length: 11 amino acids. Germline-derived CDR1 and CDR2 are SGHVS and FQNEAQ. The V end was cut by 5 bases, the J end by 14 bases, with 15 bases between. The CDR3 DNA reads TGTGCCAGCAGCCAGGGTCCTGTACCTTACTTC. Amino acid sequence: CASSQGPVPYF.

The chain links TRBV14 to TRBJ1-1; D is unresolved. The V and J ends lost 4 bases and 10 bases respectively, with 13 bases between them. The CDR3 is made up of 12 amino acids. CDR1 is SGHDN, CDR2 FVKESK, per germline. Here the CDR3 reads CASSLAGLGAFF. DNA of the CDR3: TGTGCCAGCAGCCTGGCGGGCCTGGGAGCTTTCTTT.

This clone has more than one count but fewer than ten. The chain links TRBV5-4 to TRBJ2-3; perhaps TRBD2 as D (5 bases). V was shortened by 2 bases and J by 4 bases, with 14 bases between the two germline ends. CDR3 length: 15 residues. Germline V gene sequence: CDR1 SGHNT, CDR2 YYREEE (reference sequence). CDR3 in amino acids: CASSFGLGSADTQYF. The CDR3 DNA is TGTGCCAGCAGCTTTGGGCTAGGGAGCGCAGATACGCAGTATTTT.

There are a few counts of this clone. The chain is built from TRBV5-1 and TRBJ2-2, with 7 bases aligning to TRBD1. V shed 0 bases, J shed 6 bases, and the junction held 8 bases outside the gene matches. The CDR3 runs to 16 residues. Per the germline V gene, CDR1 is SGHRS and CDR2 is YFSETQ. The CDR3 sequence is CASSLEAARGSGELFF. In nucleotides, the CDR3 is TGCGCCAGCAGCTTGGAGGCAGCCAGGGGGTCCGGGGAGCTGTTTTTT.

This chain uses TRBV6-1 with TRBJ2-4; a weak D match, TRBD2 (5 bases). Per the germline V gene, CDR1 is MNHNS and CDR2 is SASEGT. Trimming cost V 3 bases and J 0 bases, with 15 bases left between them. CDR3 length: 17 amino acids. Here the CDR3 DNA reads TGTGCCAGCAGTGAGAGGGAGAAATCGCTAGCCAAAAACATTCAGTACTTC. It translates to CASSEREKSLAKNIQYF.

This chain links TRBV9 with TRBJ2-3; D call uncertain. With 5 bases removed from V and 2 bases from J, the gap between germline ends came to 18 bases. The CDR3 runs to 16 residues. Germline values: CDR1 SGDLS, CDR2 YYNGEE. CDR3 nucleotides: TGTGCCAGCAGTCGTACACCGGTTCAGGCCACAGATACGCAGTATTTT. It codes for CASSRTPVQATDTQYF.

The chain joins TRBV5-1 to TRBJ1-2; D might be TRBD1 (5 bases). The V end was cut by 0 bases, the J end by 3 bases, with 15 bases between. The germline V gene encodes CDR1 SGHRS and CDR2 YFSETQ. CDR3 length equals 16 residues. CDR3 nucleotides: TGCGCCAGCAGCTTGGAGTGGGGCAGAACCTACTATGGCTACACCTTC. Protein sequence: CASSLEWGRTYYGYTF.

Concerning this clone: Different DNA sequences within this sample yield the same CDR3. J is TRBJ2-7 and V is TRBV5-6, with D tentatively TRBD2 (5 bases). The germline V gene has CDR1 SGHDT and CDR2 YYEEEE. CDR3 length: 11 amino acids. Trimming removed 3 bases at V and 6 bases at J, with 7 bases between. CDR3 sequence: CASSSGGEQYF. CDR3 nucleotides: TGTGCCAGCAGCTCCGGAGGCGAGCAGTACTTC.

The chain has TRBV5-8 and TRBJ1-5, with D hard to call. Looked up from germline, CDR1 is SGHTS and CDR2 is YDEGEE. The CDR3 contains 15 residues. With 4 bases removed from V and 4 bases from J, the gap between germline ends came to 15 bases. CDR3 DNA sequence: TGTGCCAGCAGCCCCCGAGGGATAGCAAATCAGCCCCAGCATTTT. Translating it yields CASSPRGIANQPQHF.

This chain uses TRBV6-1 with TRBJ1-1; weak D call: TRBD1 (6 bases). CDR3 size: 12 residues. Between the trimmed V and J ends, which lost 6 bases and 3 bases, there was a span of 8 bases. The V gene's germline CDR1 is MNHNS and CDR2 SASEGT. CDR3 amino acids: CASRDRYTEAFF. CDR3 coding DNA: TGTGCCAGCAGGGACAGATACACTGAAGCTTTCTTT.

In this sample, this clone turned up a few times. The chain employs TRBV18 and TRBJ1-1; no definite D call. Germline V CDR1 and CDR2: KGHSH, LQKENI. Trimming took off 8 bases at V and 6 bases at J, with 13 bases between the two ends. CDR3 length: 12 residues. The CDR3 nucleotides read TGTGCCAGCGACGCGGGGTGGGCTGAAGCTTTCTTT. Translated: CASDAGWAEAFF. Full variable domain (outside the CDR3, taken from reference TRBV18 and TRBJ1-1): NAGVMQNPRHLVRRRGQEARLRCSPMKGHSHVYWYRQLPEEGLKFMVYLQKENIIDESGMPKERFSAEFPKEGPSILRIQQVVRGDSAAYFCASDAGWAEAFFGQGTRLTVV.

The CDR3 DNA follows: TGTGCTAGTGGCCGCATGGGAGGCGACAATGAGCAGTTCTTC. As protein: CASGRMGGDNEQFF. This chain links TRBV12-5 with TRBJ2-1; D might be TRBD2 (6 bases). The CDR3 is made up of 14 amino acids. Germline CDR1 LGHNT, CDR2 FRNRAP. V was pared by 6 bases and J by 5 bases, with 14 bases between.

The chain employs TRBV18 and TRBJ2-2, with D perhaps matching TRBD2 (5 bases). This CDR3 region has 16 residues. The germline V and J ends were trimmed by 3 bases and 1 base, with 12 bases remaining between them. The germline V gene has CDR1 KGHSH and CDR2 LQKENI. This CDR3 is CASSPSAGLNTGELFF. CDR3 bases: TGTGCCAGCTCACCTTCGGCAGGACTGAACACCGGGGAGCTGTTTTTT.

The chain couples TRBV29-1 to TRBJ1-1; no definite D call. The CDR3 length is 14 residues. V was trimmed by 5 bases and J by 2 bases, leaving 15 bases between them. Per germline, CDR1 SQVTM and CDR2 ANQGSEA. CDR3 nucleotide sequence: TGCAGCGTTTTCGGGAGTACACCTAACACTGAAGCTTTCTTT. As protein: CSVFGSTPNTEAFF. Full variable domain (remainder filled in from reference TRBV29-1 and TRBJ1-1): SAVISQKPSRDICQRGTSLTIQCQVDSQVTMMFWYRQQPGQSLTLIATANQGSEATYESGFVIDKFPISRPNLTFSTLTVSNMSPEDSSIYLCSVFGSTPNTEAFFGQGTRLTVV.

The chain carries TRBV13 and TRBJ2-5; 9 bases match TRBD2. Unmatched junction bases numbered 9, after V lost 5 bases and J lost 5 bases. The CDR3 totals 15 residues. Germline V gene lookup returns CDR1 PRHDT and CDR2 FYEKMQ (reference sequence). CDR3 sequence: CASSPPLAGFETQYF. The CDR3 DNA follows: TGTGCCAGCAGCCCCCCCCTAGCGGGGTTTGAGACCCAGTACTTC.

The chain is built from TRBV30 and TRBJ2-3, with D hard to call. From germline, CDR1 is GTSNPN and CDR2 SVGIG (reference sequence). V shed 0 bases and J shed 5 bases, with 3 bases lying between them. This CDR3 contains 11 residues. The CDR3 loop is CAWSVQDTQYF. The CDR3, as DNA: TGTGCCTGGAGTGTTCAAGATACGCAGTATTTT.